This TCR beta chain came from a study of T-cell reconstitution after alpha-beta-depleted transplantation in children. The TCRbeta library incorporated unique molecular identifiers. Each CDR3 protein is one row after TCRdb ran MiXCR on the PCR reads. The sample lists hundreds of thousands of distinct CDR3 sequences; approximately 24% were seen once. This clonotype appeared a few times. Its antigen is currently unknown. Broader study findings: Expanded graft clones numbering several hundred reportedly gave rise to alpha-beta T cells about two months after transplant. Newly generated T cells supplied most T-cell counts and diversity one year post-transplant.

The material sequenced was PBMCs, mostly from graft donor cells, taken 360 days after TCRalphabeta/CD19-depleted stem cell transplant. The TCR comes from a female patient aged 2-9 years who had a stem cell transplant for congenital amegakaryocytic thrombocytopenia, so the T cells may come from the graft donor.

The CDR3 protein is CASSHTFDRGLDEQYF. The DNA for the CDR3 is TGTGCCAGCAGCCATACCTTCGACAGGGGTCTGGACGAGCAGTACTTC. This chain joins TRBV3-1 and TRBJ2-7; 8 nucleotides agree with TRBD1. The V gene's germline CDR1 is LGHDT and CDR2 YNNKEL (reference sequence). The CDR3 has 16 residues. The J segment lost 5 bases and the V segment lost 3 bases, leaving 12 bases of the junction unmatched.